Below, 8 T cell receptor beta chains from the same sample are listed, as sequenced in a study of blood T cell dynamics during melanoma immunotherapy. Time point denoted: week 3, after first cycle of checkpoint inhibitor. Here immunoSEQ multiplex PCR was the method, and the copy in TCRdb shows in-frame clones only, minus some. Of about 290 clones detected, about 81% appear once; the ten largest clones hold 13%. The sample was cell-free DNA from blood, taken from a patient treated with checkpoint blockade. These receptors were taken from a human donor with melanoma.

The J gene is TRBJ1-2, the V gene TRBV7-9, with 7 bases lining up with TRBD1. With V trimmed by 5 bases and J by 6 bases, 3 bases remained unmatched. This CDR3 contains 12 residues. Germline V gene data show CDR1 as SEHNR and CDR2 as FQNEAQ (reference sequence). The DNA of the CDR3 is TGTGCCAGCAGCGAGGGGGCAGATGGCTACACCTTC. Translation: CASSEGADGYTF. The variable domain in full, with the rest retrieved from reference TRBV7-9 and TRBJ1-2, is DTGVSQNPRHKITKRGQNVTFRCDPISEHNRLYWYRQTLGQGPEFLTYFQNEAQLEKSRLLSDRFSAERPKGSFSTLEIQRTEQGDSAMYLCASSEGADGYTFGSGTRLTVV.

CDR3 protein: CASIPRHRDYALRGYTF. The CDR3 DNA reads TGTGCCAGCATCCCAAGGCACAGAGACTATGCACTTCGCGGCTACACCTTC. J is TRBJ1-2 and V is TRBV5-6; D gene uncertain. Deletions cut 6 bases from V and 8 bases from J, with 29 bases between. The CDR3 loop spans 17 amino acids. Germline CDR1 is SGHDT and CDR2 is YYEEEE.

The V and J genes are TRBV19 and TRBJ2-3, with D maybe TRBD2 (5 bases). CDR3 size: 13 residues. V shed 1 base and J shed 5 bases, with 7 bases lying between them. Germline V gives CDR1 LNHDA, CDR2 SQIVND (reference sequence). The CDR3, as DNA: TGTGCCAGTAGTATAGCGGGGTTAGATACGCAGTATTTT. The encoded protein is CASSIAGLDTQYF.

The rearrangement uses TRBV6-1 and TRBJ1-2; TRBD1 is a possible D gene (6 bases). CDR3 size: 13 residues. V was trimmed by 6 bases and J by 7 bases, leaving 15 bases between them. The germline CDR1 and CDR2 sequences are MNHNS and SASEGT. CDR3 coding DNA: TGTGCCAGCAGGCTGAGGACAGTCTCTGGCTACACCTTC. Translated, it gives CASRLRTVSGYTF.

The J gene is TRBJ1-1, the V gene TRBV15; maybe TRBD1 (5 bases). Trimming removed 5 bases from V and 5 bases from J, with 15 bases in between. Germline V gene lookup returns CDR1 LNHNV and CDR2 YYDKDF (reference sequence). The CDR3 sequence is 14 residues long. CDR3 DNA sequence: TGTGCCACCAGCGGCAGACAGACGGGGACTGAAGCTTTCTTT. This encodes CATSGRQTGTEAFF.

J is TRBJ1-2 and V is TRBV10-1, with 7 bases lining up with TRBD1. The germline CDR1 and CDR2 sequences are WNHNN and SYGVQD (reference sequence). The CDR3 spans 14 residues. Trimming cost V 4 bases and J 4 bases; bases outside gene matches: 6. CDR3 sequence: CASSAPRGVYGYTF. The DNA for the CDR3 is TGCGCCAGCAGTGCCCCCAGGGGGGTCTATGGCTACACCTTC.

The CDR3 DNA follows: TGTGCCAGCAGGTCAAATCCGGGACGAGCAACGCACGAGCAGTACTTC. Its translation: CASRSNPGRATHEQYF. The rearrangement joins TRBV7-2 to TRBJ2-7; D possibly uses TRBD1 or TRBD2 (5 bases each). CDR1 and CDR2 from the germline V gene are SGHTA and FQGNSA. V lost 6 bases and J 5 bases, leaving 23 bases between the germline ends. The CDR3 totals 16 residues.

This chain joins TRBV6-5 and TRBJ2-7, with 8 bases lining up with TRBD1. The CDR3 spans 15 residues. Per the germline V gene, CDR1 is MNHEY and CDR2 is SVGAGI. V was clipped by 0 bases and J by 2 bases; unmatched bases: 3. The CDR3: CASSYSGTGTYEQYF. Here the CDR3 DNA reads TGTGCCAGCAGTTACTCGGGGACAGGTACCTACGAGCAGTACTTC.